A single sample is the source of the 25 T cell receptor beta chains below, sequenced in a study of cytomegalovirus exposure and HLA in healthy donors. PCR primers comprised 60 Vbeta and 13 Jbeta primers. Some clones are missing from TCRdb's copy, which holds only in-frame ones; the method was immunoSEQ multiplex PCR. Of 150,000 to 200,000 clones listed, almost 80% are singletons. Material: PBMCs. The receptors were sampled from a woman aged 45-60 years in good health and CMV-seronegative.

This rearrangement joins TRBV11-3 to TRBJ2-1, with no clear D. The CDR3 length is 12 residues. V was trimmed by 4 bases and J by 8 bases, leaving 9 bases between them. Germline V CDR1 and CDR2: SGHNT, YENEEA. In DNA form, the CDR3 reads TGTGCCAGCAGCTCAATAGCTGATGAGCAGTTCTTC. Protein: CASSSIADEQFF.

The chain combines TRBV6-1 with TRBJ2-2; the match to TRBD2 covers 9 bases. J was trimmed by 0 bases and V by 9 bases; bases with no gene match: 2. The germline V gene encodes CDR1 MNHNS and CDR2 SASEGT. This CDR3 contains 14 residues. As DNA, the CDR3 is TGTGCCAGTCGACTAGCGGCGAACACCGGGGAGCTGTTTTTT. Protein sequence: CASRLAANTGELFF.

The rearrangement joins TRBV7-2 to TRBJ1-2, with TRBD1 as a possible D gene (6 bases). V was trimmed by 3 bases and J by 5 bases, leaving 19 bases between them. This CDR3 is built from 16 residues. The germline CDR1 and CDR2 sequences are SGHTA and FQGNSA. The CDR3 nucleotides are TGTGCCAGCAGCTTGGTTCCGGCAGGGGCCTATTATGGCTACACCTTC. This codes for CASSLVPAGAYYGYTF.

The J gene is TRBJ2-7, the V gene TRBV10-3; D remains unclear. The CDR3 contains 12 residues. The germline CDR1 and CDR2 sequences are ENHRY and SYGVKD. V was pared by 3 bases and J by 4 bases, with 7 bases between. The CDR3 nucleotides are TGTGCCATCAGTGATCGAGAATACGAGCAGTACTTC. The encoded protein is CAISDREYEQYF.

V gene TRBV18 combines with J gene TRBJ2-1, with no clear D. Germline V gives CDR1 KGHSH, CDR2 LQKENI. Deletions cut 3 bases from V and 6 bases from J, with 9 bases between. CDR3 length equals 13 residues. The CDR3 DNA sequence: TGTGCCAGCTCACCGGGCCGAATCAATGAGCAGTTCTTC. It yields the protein CASSPGRINEQFF.

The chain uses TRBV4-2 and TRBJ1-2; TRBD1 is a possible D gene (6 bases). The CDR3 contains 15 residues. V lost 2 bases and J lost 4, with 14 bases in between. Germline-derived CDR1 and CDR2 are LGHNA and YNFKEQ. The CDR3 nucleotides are TGTGCCAGCAGCCAACCCCCGCAGGGGTCCTATGGCTACACCTTC. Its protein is CASSQPPQGSYGYTF.

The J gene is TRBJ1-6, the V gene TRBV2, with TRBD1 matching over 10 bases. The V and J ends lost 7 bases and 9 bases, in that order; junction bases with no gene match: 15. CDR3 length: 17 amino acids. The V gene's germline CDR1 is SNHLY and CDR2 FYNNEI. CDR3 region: CASNLGQGLAGGSPLHF. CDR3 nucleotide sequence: TGTGCCAGCAATCTGGGACAGGGGCTAGCCGGGGGTTCACCCCTCCACTTT.

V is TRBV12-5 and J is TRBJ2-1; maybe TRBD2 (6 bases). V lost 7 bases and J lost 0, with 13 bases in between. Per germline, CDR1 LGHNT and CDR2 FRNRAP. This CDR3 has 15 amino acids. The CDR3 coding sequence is TGTGCTAGTGCCCCGCGTAGCGGCTCCTACAATGAGCAGTTCTTC. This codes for CASAPRSGSYNEQFF.

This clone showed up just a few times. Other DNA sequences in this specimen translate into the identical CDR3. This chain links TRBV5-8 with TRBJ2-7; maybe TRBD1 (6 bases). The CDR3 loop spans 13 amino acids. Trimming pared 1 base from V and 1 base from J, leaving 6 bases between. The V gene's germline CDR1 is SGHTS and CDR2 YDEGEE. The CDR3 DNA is TGTGCCAGCAGCTTGCAGGGGTCCTACGAGCAGTACTTC. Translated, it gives CASSLQGSYEQYF.

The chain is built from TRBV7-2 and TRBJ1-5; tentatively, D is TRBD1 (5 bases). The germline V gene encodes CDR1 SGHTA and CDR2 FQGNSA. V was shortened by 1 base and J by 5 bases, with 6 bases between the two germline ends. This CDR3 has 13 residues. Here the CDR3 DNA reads TGTGCCAGCAGCTTAGGGGGCCATCAGCCCCAGCATTTT. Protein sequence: CASSLGGHQPQHF.

The CDR3 nucleotides read TGTGCCAGCAGTGACTCGGCAGACTCCTACGAGCAGTACTTC. This codes for CASSDSADSYEQYF. V is TRBV6-4 and J is TRBJ2-7; D uncertain. CDR1 is MRHNA, CDR2 SNTAGT, per germline. This CDR3 contains 14 residues. Trimming stripped 0 bases from V and 0 bases from J, with 6 bases between.

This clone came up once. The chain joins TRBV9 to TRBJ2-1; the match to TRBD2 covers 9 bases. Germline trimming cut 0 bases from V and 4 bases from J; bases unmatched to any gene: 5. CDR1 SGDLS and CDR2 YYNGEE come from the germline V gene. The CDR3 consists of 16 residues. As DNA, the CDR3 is TGTGCCAGCAGCGTAGAGACTAGCGGACTATACAATGAGCAGTTCTTC. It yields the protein CASSVETSGLYNEQFF.

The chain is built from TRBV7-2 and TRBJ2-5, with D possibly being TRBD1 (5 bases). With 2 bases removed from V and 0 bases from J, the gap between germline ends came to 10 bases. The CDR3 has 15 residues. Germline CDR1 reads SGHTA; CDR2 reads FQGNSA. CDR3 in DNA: TGTGCCAGCAGCTTACCGACAGTTTACCAAGAGACCCAGTACTTC. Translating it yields CASSLPTVYQETQYF.

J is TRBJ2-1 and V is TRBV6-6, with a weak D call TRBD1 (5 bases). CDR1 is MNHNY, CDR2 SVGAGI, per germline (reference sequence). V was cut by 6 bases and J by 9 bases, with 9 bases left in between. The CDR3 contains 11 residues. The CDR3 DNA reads TGTGCCAGCAGACGACAGCCTGAGCAGTTCTTC. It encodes CASRRQPEQFF.

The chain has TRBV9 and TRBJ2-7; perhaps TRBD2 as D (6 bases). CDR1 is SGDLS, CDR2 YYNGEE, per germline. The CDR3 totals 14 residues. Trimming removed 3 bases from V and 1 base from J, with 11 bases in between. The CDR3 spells CASSAGTRSYEQYF. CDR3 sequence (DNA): TGTGCCAGCAGCGCCGGGACTCGGTCCTACGAGCAGTACTTC.

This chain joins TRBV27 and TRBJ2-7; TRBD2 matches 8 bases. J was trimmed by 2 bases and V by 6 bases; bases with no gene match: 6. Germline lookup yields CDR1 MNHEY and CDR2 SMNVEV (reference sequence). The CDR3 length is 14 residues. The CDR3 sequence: CASSHSGKTYEQYF. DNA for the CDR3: TGTGCCAGCAGCCATAGCGGGAAAACCTACGAGCAGTACTTC.

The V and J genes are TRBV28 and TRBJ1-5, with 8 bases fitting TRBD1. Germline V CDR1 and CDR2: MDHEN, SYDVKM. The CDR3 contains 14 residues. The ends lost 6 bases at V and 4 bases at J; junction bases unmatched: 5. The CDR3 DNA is TGTGCCAGCAGCCTAGGACAGGGTAATCAGCCCCAGCATTTT. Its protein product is CASSLGQGNQPQHF.

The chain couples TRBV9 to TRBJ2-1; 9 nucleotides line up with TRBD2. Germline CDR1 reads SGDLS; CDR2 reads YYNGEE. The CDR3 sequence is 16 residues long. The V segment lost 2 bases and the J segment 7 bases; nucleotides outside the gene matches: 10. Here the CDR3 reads CASSVQGGLARNEQFF. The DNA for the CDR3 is TGTGCCAGCAGCGTCCAGGGGGGACTAGCACGGAATGAGCAGTTCTTC.

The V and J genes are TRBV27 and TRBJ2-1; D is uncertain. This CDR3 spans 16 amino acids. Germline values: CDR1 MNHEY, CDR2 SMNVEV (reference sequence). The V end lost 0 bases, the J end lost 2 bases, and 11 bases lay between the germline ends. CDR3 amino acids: CASSLSRSLTYNEQFF. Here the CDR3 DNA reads TGTGCCAGCAGTTTATCCCGGAGTTTGACCTACAATGAGCAGTTCTTC.

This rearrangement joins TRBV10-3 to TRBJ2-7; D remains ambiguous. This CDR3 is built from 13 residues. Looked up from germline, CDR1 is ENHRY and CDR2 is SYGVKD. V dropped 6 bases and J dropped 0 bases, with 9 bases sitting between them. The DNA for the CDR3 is TGTGCCATCAGCGACTCTTCCTCCTACGAGCAGTACTTC. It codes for CAISDSSSYEQYF.

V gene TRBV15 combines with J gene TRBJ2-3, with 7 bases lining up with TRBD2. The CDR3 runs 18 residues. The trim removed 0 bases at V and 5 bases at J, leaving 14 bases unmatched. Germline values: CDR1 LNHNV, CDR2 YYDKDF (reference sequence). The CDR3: CATSRDRSSGGRGDTQYF. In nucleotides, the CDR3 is TGTGCCACCAGCAGAGATCGGTCTAGCGGAGGGAGAGGAGATACGCAGTATTTT.

The DNA for the CDR3 is TGTGCCATCAGCCCGGGACAAAATAATCAGCCCCAGCATTTT. Its protein is CAISPGQNNQPQHF. The V call is TRBV10-3, the J call TRBJ1-5, with D maybe TRBD1 (6 bases). Germline V gene lookup returns CDR1 ENHRY and CDR2 SYGVKD. V was trimmed by 6 bases and J by 4 bases, leaving 13 bases between them. CDR3 length: 14 residues.

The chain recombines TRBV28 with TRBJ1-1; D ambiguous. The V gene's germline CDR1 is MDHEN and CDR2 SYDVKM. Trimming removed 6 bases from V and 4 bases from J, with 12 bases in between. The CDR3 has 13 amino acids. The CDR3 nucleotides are TGTGCCAGCAGCCTCGAGTTTAGCACTGAAGCTTTCTTT. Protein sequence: CASSLEFSTEAFF.

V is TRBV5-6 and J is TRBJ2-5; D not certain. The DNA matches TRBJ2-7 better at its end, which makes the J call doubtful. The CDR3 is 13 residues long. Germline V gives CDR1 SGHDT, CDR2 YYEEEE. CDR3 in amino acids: CASSLASRNEQYF. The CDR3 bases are TGTGCCAGCAGCTTGGCCTCTAGGAACGAGCAGTACTTC.

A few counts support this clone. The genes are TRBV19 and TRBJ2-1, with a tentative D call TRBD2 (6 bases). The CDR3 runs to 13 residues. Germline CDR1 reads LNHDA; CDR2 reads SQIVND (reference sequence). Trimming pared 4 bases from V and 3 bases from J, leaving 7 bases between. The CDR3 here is CASSSGNYNEQFF. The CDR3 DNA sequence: TGTGCCAGTAGTAGCGGGAACTACAATGAGCAGTTCTTC.